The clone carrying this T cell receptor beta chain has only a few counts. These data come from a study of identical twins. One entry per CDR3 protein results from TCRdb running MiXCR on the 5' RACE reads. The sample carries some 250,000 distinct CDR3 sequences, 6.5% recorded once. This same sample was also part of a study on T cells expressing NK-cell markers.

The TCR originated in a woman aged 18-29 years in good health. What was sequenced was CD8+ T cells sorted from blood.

CDR3 bases: TGTGCCAGCAGAACGCGGGGGGCCACGAGGACCGGGGAGCTGTTTTTT. Translating it yields CASRTRGATRTGELFF. The chain combines TRBV7-9 with TRBJ2-2, with 8 bases that match TRBD2. The V and J ends lost 6 bases and 5 bases, in that order; junction bases with no gene match: 11. Germline CDR1 and CDR2: SEHNR and FQNEAQ (reference sequence). The CDR3 spans 16 residues.